Each of the 13 T cell receptor beta chains below was sequenced from the same sample in a study of Graves' ophthalmopathy and Graves' hyperthyroidism. The authors amplified TCR beta CDR3 regions from RNA transcripts. First-round RT-PCR employed HTBI primers, with a second-round multiplex PCR after it. One entry per CDR3 protein, called by TCRdb with MiXCR from the multiplex PCR reads. The sample includes about 600,000 distinct CDR3 sequences, about two fifths of them seen just once. The specimen sequenced was peripheral blood or thyroid tissue (not recorded which). All receptors come from an adult man with Graves' hyperthyroidism.

Of note for this clonotype: A much larger clone sits a single nucleotide away, making a read error possible. The chain joins TRBV20-1 to TRBJ2-2; 9 bases agree with TRBD2. From germline, CDR1 is DFQATT and CDR2 SNEGSKA (reference sequence). The CDR3 has 14 amino acids. CDR3 in amino acids: CSASSGANAGELFF. In nucleotides, the CDR3 is TGCAGTGCGTCTAGCGGGGCGAACGCCGGGGAGCTGTTTTTT.

The sample holds many counts of this clonotype. This chain connects TRBV20-1 to TRBJ1-6; the D gene is possibly TRBD1 (6 bases). The CDR3 is 13 amino acids. Trimming stripped 3 bases from V and 7 bases from J, with 10 bases between. Germline loops: CDR1 DFQATT, CDR2 SNEGSKA (reference sequence). The CDR3 region has the DNA TGCAGTGCTAGTACAGGGTTAAATTCACCCCTCCACTTT. It is translated as CSASTGLNSPLHF.

V and J are TRBV2 and TRBJ2-7; D is undetermined. Trimming stripped 8 bases from V and 3 bases from J, with 17 bases between. The CDR3 consists of 14 residues. CDR1 SNHLY and CDR2 FYNNEI come from the germline V gene. The CDR3 here is CASCYSAELYEQYF. In DNA, the CDR3 is TGTGCCAGCTGTTACTCGGCGGAACTCTACGAGCAGTACTTC.

V gene TRBV2 combines with J gene TRBJ1-3; 8 bases align to TRBD1. The V gene's germline CDR1 is SNHLY and CDR2 FYNNEI. The CDR3 runs 15 residues. J lost 4 bases, V lost 4 bases, and 6 bases had no gene match. CDR3 bases: TGTGCCAGCAGTGCCCGGACAGGGATCGGAAACACCATATATTTT. Protein product: CASSARTGIGNTIYF. Looking up the rest from reference TRBV2 and TRBJ1-3 gives the full variable domain: EPEVTQTPSHQVTQMGQEVILRCVPISNHLYFYWYRQILGQKVEFLVSFYNNEISEKSEIFDDQFSVERPDGSNFTLKIRSTKLEDSAMYFCASSARTGIGNTIYFGEGSWLTVV.

This clonotype was seen more than once but under ten times. V gene TRBV7-8 combines with J gene TRBJ2-1, with D perhaps matching TRBD2 (5 bases). Trimming stripped 2 bases from V and 0 bases from J, with 11 bases between. The CDR3 length is 16 residues. Germline loops: CDR1 SGHVS, CDR2 FQNEAQ. The CDR3 DNA reads as TGTGCCAGCAGCTTAATCGGACTTAGCTCCTACAATGAGCAGTTCTTC. This translates into CASSLIGLSSYNEQFF.

This clonotype occurred many times. The gene calls are TRBV7-6 and TRBJ2-5; 9 nucleotides line up with TRBD1. V shed 3 bases, J shed 4 bases, and the junction held 6 bases outside the gene matches. CDR3 length equals 15 residues. Germline-derived CDR1 and CDR2 are SGHVS and FNYEAQ. The CDR3 coding sequence is TGTGCCAGCAGCTTTGGACAGGGGAGGGTAGAGACCCAGTACTTC. It specifies CASSFGQGRVETQYF. The complete variable domain, with remaining parts taken from reference TRBV7-6 and TRBJ2-5, reads GAGVSQSPRYKVTKRGQDVALRCDPISGHVSLYWYRQALGQGPEFLTYFNYEAQQDKSGLPNDRFSAERPEGSISTLTIQRTEQRDSAMYRCASSFGQGRVETQYFGPGTRLLVL.

The V call is TRBV19, the J call TRBJ1-1; 8 bases map to TRBD1. V was clipped by 3 bases and J by 5 bases; unmatched bases: 8. CDR1 is LNHDA, CDR2 SQIVND, per germline (reference sequence). The CDR3 consists of 15 residues. As DNA, the CDR3 is TGTGCCAGTAGTATTGGCAGGGGGCGAGAAACTGAAGCTTTCTTT. It is translated as CASSIGRGRETEAFF. Full variable domain (rest looked up from reference TRBV19 and TRBJ1-1): DGGITQSPKYLFRKEGQNVTLSCEQNLNHDAMYWYRQDPGQGLRLIYYSQIVNDFQKGDIAEGYSVSREKKESFPLTVTSAQKNPTAFYLCASSIGRGRETEAFFGQGTRLTVV.

The chain carries TRBV7-2 and TRBJ1-1; D ambiguous. The germline V and J ends were trimmed by 11 bases and 6 bases, with 22 bases remaining between them. Per germline, CDR1 SGHTA and CDR2 FQGNSA. This CDR3 has 14 amino acids. The CDR3 DNA reads as TGTGCCTCCTCCCCGGATGTCGTCCGGGCTGAAGCTTTCTTT. Translated: CASSPDVVRAEAFF.

This clonotype was counted only a few times. This rearrangement joins TRBV24-1 to TRBJ2-3; D might be TRBD1 (7 bases). With 0 bases removed from V and 6 bases from J, the gap between germline ends came to 12 bases. The CDR3 has 15 amino acids. From germline, CDR1 is KGHDR and CDR2 SFDVKD. DNA of the CDR3: TGTGCCACCAGTGATTTGCCAGGGGGGACCGATACGCAGTATTTT. It encodes CATSDLPGGTDTQYF.

This clonotype was seen ten or more times. J is TRBJ1-1 and V is TRBV29-1; D ambiguous. Germline loops: CDR1 SQVTM, CDR2 ANQGSEA. This CDR3 comprises 11 residues. The V and J ends lost 7 bases and 8 bases respectively, with 14 bases between them. This chain's CDR3 is CSADLLAEAFF. The CDR3 region has the DNA TGCAGCGCGGATCTTCTCGCGGAAGCTTTCTTT.

About this clonotype itself: A junction end diverges from the germline sequence, so it may reflect a read error. This chain joins TRBV29-1 and TRBJ1-2; D uncertain. This CDR3 contains 12 residues. Germline assignment: CDR1 SQVTM and CDR2 ANQGSEA. CDR3 protein: CSVAQPNYGCTF. The DNA of the CDR3 is TGCAGCGTTGCGCAGCCTAACTATGGCTGCACCTTC.

V usage is TRBV18 and J usage is TRBJ1-1, with D unresolved. This CDR3 has 14 amino acids. Looked up from germline, CDR1 is KGHSH and CDR2 is LQKENI. V shed 4 bases and J shed 3 bases, with 12 bases lying between them. In nucleotides, the CDR3 is TGTGCCAGCTCACATTCGCAAGAGGACACTGAAGCTTTCTTT. It is translated as CASSHSQEDTEAFF.

This clonotype was observed at least ten times. The chain couples TRBV29-1 to TRBJ1-2; 7 nucleotides line up with TRBD1. Germline V CDR1 and CDR2: SQVTM, ANQGSEA. The CDR3 runs to 11 residues. The ends lost 7 bases at V and 8 bases at J; junction bases unmatched: 7. This chain's CDR3 is CSGAGGNGYTF. The CDR3 nucleotides read TGCAGCGGTGCAGGGGGTAACGGCTACACCTTC. Complete variable domain (other parts from reference TRBV29-1 and TRBJ1-2): SAVISQKPSRDICQRGTSLTIQCQVDSQVTMMFWYRQQPGQSLTLIATANQGSEATYESGFVIDKFPISRPNLTFSTLTVSNMSPEDSSIYLCSGAGGNGYTFGSGTRLTVV.